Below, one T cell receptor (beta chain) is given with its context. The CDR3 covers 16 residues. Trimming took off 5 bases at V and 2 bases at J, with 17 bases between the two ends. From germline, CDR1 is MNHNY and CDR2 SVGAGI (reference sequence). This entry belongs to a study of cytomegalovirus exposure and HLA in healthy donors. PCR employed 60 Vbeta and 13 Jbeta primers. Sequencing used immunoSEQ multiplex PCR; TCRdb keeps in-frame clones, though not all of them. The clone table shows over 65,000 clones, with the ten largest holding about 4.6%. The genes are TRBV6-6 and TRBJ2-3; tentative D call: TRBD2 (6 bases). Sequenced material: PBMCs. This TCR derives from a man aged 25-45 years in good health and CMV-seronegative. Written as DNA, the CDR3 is TGTGCCAGCAGTCTCCAGGACTATTCCCACACAGATACGCAGTATTTT. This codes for CASSLQDYSHTDTQYF.